Described below is a single T cell receptor (beta chain) sequence and its context. Clones were sequenced by immunoSEQ multiplex PCR, and TCRdb holds only the in-frame ones, with some missing. This sample has around 1,500 clones, with under 85% found just once. Germline assignment: CDR1 GTSNPN and CDR2 SVGIG (reference sequence). CDR3 size: 11 residues. With V trimmed by 8 bases and J by 3 bases, 4 bases remained unmatched. These data come from a study of T cells after posttransplantation cyclophosphamide. Busulfan-fludarabine conditioning, marrow transplant, and cyclophosphamide on days +3 and +4 were administered.

The sequence was obtained from a female patient aged 60 to 70 who received an allogeneic stem cell transplant from an unrelated donor, was CMV-positive, and had acute GVHD only. The graft donor may be the source of some T cells. This chain uses TRBV30 with TRBJ2-7; 7 bases fit TRBD1. The sample in question was CD4+ T cells sorted from PBMCs, obtained more than 210 days after allogeneic stem cell transplant with posttransplant cyclophosphamide. The CDR3 protein is CAGGQIYEQYF. CDR3 nucleotide sequence: TGTGCCGGGGGACAGATCTACGAGCAGTACTTC.